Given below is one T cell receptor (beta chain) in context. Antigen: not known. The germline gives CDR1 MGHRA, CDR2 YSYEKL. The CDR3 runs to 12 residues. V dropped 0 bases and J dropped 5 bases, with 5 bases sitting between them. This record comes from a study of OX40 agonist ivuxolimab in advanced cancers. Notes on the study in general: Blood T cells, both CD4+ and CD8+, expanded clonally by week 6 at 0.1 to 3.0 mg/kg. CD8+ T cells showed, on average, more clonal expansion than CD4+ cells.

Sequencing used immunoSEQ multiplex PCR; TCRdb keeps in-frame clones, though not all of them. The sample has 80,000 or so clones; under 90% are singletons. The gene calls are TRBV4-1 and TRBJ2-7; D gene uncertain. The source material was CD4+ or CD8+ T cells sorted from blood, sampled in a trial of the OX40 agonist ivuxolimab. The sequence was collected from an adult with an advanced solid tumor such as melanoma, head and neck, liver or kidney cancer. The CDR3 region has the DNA TGCGCCAGCAGCCAAGACCAGCACGAGCAGTACTTC. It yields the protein CASSQDQHEQYF.